This entry lists 2 T cell receptor beta chains sequenced from one sample in a study of T cell repertoires in cytomegalovirus infection. One entry per CDR3 protein results from TCRdb running MiXCR on the reads. The sample yields about 280,000 distinct CDR3 sequences, roughly a fifth seen once. What these receptors recognize is not known. The sequenced sample was cultured PBMCs, obtained from culture after CMV antigen stimulation. These receptors all stem from a human donor in good health (CMV status not recorded). Some clones in this sample may be carry-over from other donors' samples.

The table lists this clonotype with a few counts. The CDR3 region is CATSDLPPGGPGDEQFF. CDR3 nucleotide sequence: TGTGCCACCAGTGATTTGCCTCCTGGCGGGCCGGGGGATGAGCAGTTCTTC. The gene calls are TRBV24-1 and TRBJ2-1; the D gene is possibly TRBD2 (6 bases). Trimming left V 0 bases short and J 8 bases short, with 19 bases between. The CDR3 totals 17 residues. Germline assignment: CDR1 KGHDR and CDR2 SFDVKD.

V gene TRBV20-1 combines with J gene TRBJ1-2; no reliable D call. Looked up from germline, CDR1 is DFQATT and CDR2 is SNEGSKA (reference sequence). This CDR3 comprises 16 residues. V gave up 2 bases and J gave up 0 bases, with 16 bases separating them. CDR3 DNA: TGCAGTGCTAGATATCCGGGGTTGGGAGCTAACTATGGCTACACCTTC. It specifies CSARYPGLGANYGYTF.